This T cell receptor beta chain was documented in a study of breast tumors, draining lymph nodes, adjacent tissues. Broader study findings: Tumor TCR diversity was below lymph nodes but above nontumor tissue. The data were judged consistent with most tumor T cells coming from lymph node and expanding in tumor.

In germline, CDR1 is DFQATT, CDR2 SNEGSKA (reference sequence). The CDR3 is made up of 13 amino acids. Trimming stripped 5 bases from V and 7 bases from J, with 18 bases between. Axillary draining lymph nodes of breast cancer patients supplied the node samples. This clonotype was detected ten times or more. Antigen: not known. TCRdb re-analysed the multiplex PCR reads in MiXCR, keeping a single row per CDR3 protein. The sample shows 290,000 or so distinct CDR3 sequences, roughly 31% of them seen only once. The chain recombines TRBV20-1 with TRBJ2-7; D call uncertain. Material: axillary lymph node tissue. This TCR derives from a female donor with breast cancer. Some clones in this sample may be carry-over from other donors' samples. The CDR3 loop is CSAPRALGLEQYF. The CDR3 bases are TGCAGTGCTCCCCGGGCCTTGGGTCTAGAGCAGTACTTC.